The 26 T cell receptor beta chains in this list originate from one sample, sequenced in a study of cytomegalovirus exposure and HLA in healthy donors. PCR primers comprised 60 Vbeta and 13 Jbeta primers. Generated by immunoSEQ multiplex PCR, the TCRdb table keeps only in-frame clones and is missing some. This sample contains over 70,000 clones. The sequencing input was PBMCs. Receptors originate from a woman aged 35 to 49 in good health and CMV-seropositive.

The genes are TRBV18 and TRBJ2-2, with 8 bases that match TRBD2. Trimming at V came to 4 bases and at J to 0 bases, leaving 1 base not matched to a gene. The CDR3 runs to 15 residues. Germline CDR1 reads KGHSH; CDR2 reads LQKENI. The CDR3 coding sequence is TGTGCCAGCTCACTGGGACTAGCGAACACCGGGGAGCTGTTTTTT. It translates to CASSLGLANTGELFF.

CDR3 DNA sequence: TGTGCCAGCACCCCCGGGGGGGTCTCCTACGAGCAGTACTTC. This gives the protein CASTPGGVSYEQYF. The chain has TRBV6-5 and TRBJ2-7, with 8 bases that match TRBD2. Germline values: CDR1 MNHEY, CDR2 SVGAGI. This CDR3 has 14 residues. J lost 0 bases, V lost 7 bases, and 5 bases had no gene match.

This chain uses TRBV2 with TRBJ2-7; a possible D gene is TRBD2 (5 bases). The CDR3 covers 13 residues. V shed 3 bases and J shed 3 bases, with 9 bases lying between them. Germline-derived CDR1 and CDR2 are SNHLY and FYNNEI. This chain's CDR3 is CASSEEADYEQYF. CDR3 coding DNA: TGTGCCAGCAGTGAGGAAGCGGACTACGAGCAGTACTTC.

The rearrangement links TRBV29-1 to TRBJ2-2; 14 bases fit TRBD2. Germline V gives CDR1 SQVTM, CDR2 ANQGSEA. The CDR3 is made up of 15 amino acids. V shed 7 bases and J 5 bases; nucleotides not matched to a gene: 6. CDR3 region: CSAGTSGSGTGELFF. The CDR3 DNA sequence: TGCAGCGCCGGGACTAGCGGGAGCGGGACCGGGGAGCTGTTTTTT.

The chain links TRBV29-1 to TRBJ1-2; 7 bases fit TRBD1. Germline V gene sequence: CDR1 SQVTM, CDR2 ANQGSEA. V lost 3 bases, J lost 6 bases, and 4 bases stayed unmatched. This CDR3 region has 12 residues. CDR3 DNA: TGCAGCGTTGATCTCAGGGGGGATGGCTACACCTTC. Encoded protein: CSVDLRGDGYTF.

The rearrangement links TRBV28 to TRBJ2-7; D not certain. Germline lookup yields CDR1 MDHEN and CDR2 SYDVKM. This CDR3 contains 13 residues. V gave up 2 bases and J gave up 2 bases, with 7 bases separating them. Here the CDR3 reads CASSLQLPYEQYF. CDR3 in DNA: TGTGCCAGCAGTTTACAACTTCCCTACGAGCAGTACTTC.

This chain joins TRBV7-6 and TRBJ1-1, with D possibly matching TRBD1 (6 bases). Trimming took 3 bases from V and 3 from J, leaving 11 bases between them. The CDR3 extends over 14 amino acids. CDR1 SGHVS and CDR2 FNYEAQ come from the germline V gene. CDR3 protein: CASSFGGLDTEAFF. CDR3 nucleotides: TGTGCCAGCAGCTTCGGGGGGCTTGACACTGAAGCTTTCTTT.

This chain links TRBV2 with TRBJ2-5, with D perhaps TRBD2 (6 bases). Germline V lookup: CDR1 SNHLY, CDR2 FYNNEI. This CDR3 comprises 14 residues. The V end was cut by 6 bases, the J end by 2 bases, with 13 bases between. CDR3 in DNA: TGTGCCAGCAGGGATGAGGGGAGGCAAGAGACCCAGTACTTC. Its protein product is CASRDEGRQETQYF.

The V call is TRBV15, the J call TRBJ2-1; 8 nucleotides line up with TRBD2. Germline values: CDR1 LNHNV, CDR2 YYDKDF (reference sequence). The V segment lost 8 bases and the J segment 8 bases; nucleotides outside the gene matches: 14. The CDR3 consists of 15 residues. The DNA of the CDR3 is TGTGCCACCCGACCGGGACTAGAGGGAGGAGATGAGCAGTTCTTC. This sequence encodes CATRPGLEGGDEQFF.

The chain joins TRBV25-1 to TRBJ1-1; D remains ambiguous. The CDR3 sequence is 13 residues long. V lost 4 bases and J 5 bases, leaving 11 bases between the germline ends. In germline, CDR1 is MGHDK, CDR2 SYGVNS. The CDR3 sequence: CASSVGRSTEAFF. CDR3 in DNA: TGTGCCAGCAGTGTAGGGAGGTCTACTGAAGCTTTCTTT. The complete variable domain, with remaining parts taken from reference TRBV25-1 and TRBJ1-1, reads EADIYQTPRYLVIGTGKKITLECSQTMGHDKMYWYQQDPGMELHLIHYSYGVNSTEKGDLSSESTVSRIRTEHFPLTLESARPSHTSQYLCASSVGRSTEAFFGQGTRLTVV.

The J gene is TRBJ1-1, the V gene TRBV5-1; 12 nucleotides agree with TRBD1. Germline CDR1 SGHRS, CDR2 YFSETQ. CDR3 size: 17 residues. Losses at the gene ends were 4 bases for V and 1 base for J; bases not matched to a gene: 8. The CDR3 coding sequence is TGCGCCAGCAGCGAGCCGGGACAGGGGGCGAGGAACACTGAAGCTTTCTTT. As protein: CASSEPGQGARNTEAFF.

The V and J genes are TRBV6-5 and TRBJ2-2, with 11 bases matching TRBD2. V lost 6 bases to trimming and J lost 6 bases; unmatched junction nucleotides: 3. Germline assignment: CDR1 MNHEY and CDR2 SVGAGI. This CDR3 region has 14 residues. The CDR3 DNA is TGTGCCAGCAGGATTAGCGGGGGGGCCGGGGAGCTGTTTTTT. This encodes CASRISGGAGELFF.

V usage is TRBV19 and J usage is TRBJ1-5; unclear D gene. CDR1 is LNHDA, CDR2 SQIVND, per germline (reference sequence). Trimming took 5 bases from V and 3 from J, leaving 11 bases between them. This CDR3 comprises 14 residues. The CDR3 DNA sequence: TGTGCCAGTAGTCCCCACGGAGACAATCAGCCCCAGCATTTT. Translated: CASSPHGDNQPQHF. Full variable domain (remainder filled in from reference TRBV19 and TRBJ1-5): DGGITQSPKYLFRKEGQNVTLSCEQNLNHDAMYWYRQDPGQGLRLIYYSQIVNDFQKGDIAEGYSVSREKKESFPLTVTSAQKNPTAFYLCASSPHGDNQPQHFGDGTRLSIL.

V gene TRBV2 combines with J gene TRBJ2-2; perhaps TRBD1 as D (5 bases). CDR1 and CDR2 from the germline V gene are SNHLY and FYNNEI. V was trimmed by 1 base and J by 6 bases, leaving 6 bases between them. The CDR3 sequence is 13 residues long. The CDR3 DNA reads as TGTGCCAGCAGTGAAGAAGGGGCCGGGGAGCTGTTTTTT. It codes for CASSEEGAGELFF.

The gene calls are TRBV4-1 and TRBJ2-7, with D perhaps TRBD2 (5 bases). This CDR3 region has 14 residues. Germline values: CDR1 MGHRA, CDR2 YSYEKL. Trimming cost V 1 base and J 7 bases, with 14 bases left between them. CDR3: CASSQAWASREQYF. CDR3 nucleotide sequence: TGCGCCAGCAGCCAAGCCTGGGCTAGCCGGGAGCAGTACTTC.

The chain combines TRBV6-1 with TRBJ2-1; possibly TRBD2 for D (6 bases). V gave up 4 bases and J gave up 2 bases, with 12 bases separating them. Germline values: CDR1 MNHNS, CDR2 SASEGT. CDR3 length: 15 residues. The CDR3 DNA reads as TGTGCCAGCAGTGCCATAGCGGTAACCTACAATGAGCAGTTCTTC. Its translation is CASSAIAVTYNEQFF.

This chain links TRBV4-3 with TRBJ2-2; TRBD2 matches at 12 bases. The junction had 7 bases not matched to a gene; V was cut back by 4 bases and J by 7 bases. Looked up from germline, CDR1 is LGHNA and CDR2 is YSLEER. The CDR3 has 16 amino acids. The CDR3 reads CASSPTSGGMGGELFF. CDR3 DNA: TGCGCCAGCAGCCCTACTAGCGGGGGGATGGGCGGGGAGCTGTTTTTT.

The chain has TRBV15 and TRBJ2-7, with 10 bases fitting TRBD2. Per the germline V gene, CDR1 is LNHNV and CDR2 is YYDKDF (reference sequence). J lost 6 bases, V lost 4 bases, and 6 bases had no gene match. This CDR3 is 14 amino acids long. CDR3 sequence reads: CATSKPGTSVEQYF. The CDR3 nucleotides read TGTGCCACCAGCAAGCCCGGGACTAGCGTCGAGCAGTACTTC. The whole variable domain, filled in from reference TRBV15 and TRBJ2-7, reads DAMVIQNPRYQVTQFGKPVTLSCSQTLNHNVMYWYQQKSSQAPKLLFHYYDKDFNNEADTPDNFQSRRPNTSFCFLDIRSPGLGDTAMYLCATSKPGTSVEQYFGPGTRLTVT.

The chain links TRBV5-1 to TRBJ2-3; 11 bases map to TRBD2. J was trimmed by 3 bases and V by 3 bases; bases with no gene match: 3. The CDR3 has 15 amino acids. Germline CDR1 reads SGHRS; CDR2 reads YFSETQ. Here the CDR3 reads CASSWGLAETDTQYF. The DNA of the CDR3 is TGCGCCAGCAGCTGGGGACTAGCGGAAACAGATACGCAGTATTTT.

V gene TRBV29-1 combines with J gene TRBJ2-5; D is perhaps TRBD1 (6 bases). This CDR3 has 12 residues. Germline V gene data show CDR1 as SQVTM and CDR2 as ANQGSEA. The V end was cut by 7 bases, the J end by 3 bases, with 12 bases between. The CDR3 spells CSGIKGEETQYF. The CDR3 DNA reads as TGCAGCGGTATAAAGGGGGAAGAGACCCAGTACTTC.

V is TRBV7-2 and J is TRBJ2-5; weak D call: TRBD1 (5 bases). The CDR3 spans 14 residues. V was clipped by 4 bases and J by 2 bases, with 11 bases between them. The germline CDR1 and CDR2 sequences are SGHTA and FQGNSA. In nucleotides, the CDR3 is TGTGCCAGCAGCTCCACAAGGGGTCAAGAGACCCAGTACTTC. This codes for CASSSTRGQETQYF.

The chain recombines TRBV29-1 with TRBJ1-5; 7 bases align to TRBD1. The CDR3 is 13 amino acids. The V and J ends lost 3 bases and 5 bases, in that order; junction bases with no gene match: 4. Looked up from germline, CDR1 is SQVTM and CDR2 is ANQGSEA. The CDR3 DNA reads TGCAGCGTTGAGGAGGGGGCGGATCAGCCCCAGCATTTT. This translates into CSVEEGADQPQHF.

V gene TRBV19 combines with J gene TRBJ2-3; D tentatively fits TRBD1 or TRBD2 (9 bases each). The CDR3 sequence is 21 residues long. Germline CDR1 reads LNHDA; CDR2 reads SQIVND (reference sequence). The V and J ends lost 5 bases and 4 bases respectively, with 34 bases between them. The CDR3 is CASSAETHRGRVSGSADTQYF. The CDR3 DNA follows: TGTGCCAGTAGTGCCGAAACCCACAGGGGGCGCGTTAGCGGGAGTGCAGATACGCAGTATTTT.

The gene calls are TRBV4-1 and TRBJ1-1; TRBD1 matches at 11 bases. J was trimmed by 4 bases and V by 4 bases; bases with no gene match: 5. This CDR3 has 15 amino acids. Per the germline V gene, CDR1 is MGHRA and CDR2 is YSYEKL. The CDR3 coding sequence is TGCGCCAGCAGCCGGGTCGGACAGGGGGCCACTGAAGCTTTCTTT. Its translation is CASSRVGQGATEAFF.

The chain links TRBV29-1 to TRBJ2-2; no reliable D call. The CDR3 contains 14 residues. V was trimmed by 4 bases and J by 0 bases, leaving 9 bases between them. The V gene's germline CDR1 is SQVTM and CDR2 ANQGSEA. The CDR3 DNA follows: TGCAGCGTTGCTGAGGATCCGAACACCGGGGAGCTGTTTTTT. Encoded protein: CSVAEDPNTGELFF.

The chain uses TRBV29-1 and TRBJ1-5; D is unresolved. Looked up from germline, CDR1 is SQVTM and CDR2 is ANQGSEA. The V end lost 4 bases, the J end lost 0 bases, and 4 bases lay between the germline ends. The CDR3 loop spans 12 amino acids. Written as DNA, the CDR3 is TGCAGCGTTGTAATTAGCAATCAGCCCCAGCATTTT. Amino acid sequence: CSVVISNQPQHF.